This T cell receptor (beta chain) was captured in a study of post-analysis software for immune sequencing data. cDNA libraries of TCR beta carried unique molecular identifiers. TCRdb re-derived calls from the PCR reads in MiXCR, one entry per CDR3 protein. The sample has 750,000 to 900,000 distinct CDR3 sequences; approximately 44% are singletons. To note about this clonotype: Its specificity is unknown.

V shed 5 bases and J shed 1 base, with 16 bases lying between them. The CDR3 spans 16 residues. Germline lookup yields CDR1 MNHEY and CDR2 SMNVEV (reference sequence). General study results and limits: A few TRBV segments, TRBV5-6, TRBV5-1 and TRBV20-1 among them, were found more frequent in patients than controls.

This rearrangement joins TRBV27 to TRBJ2-3, with D possibly being TRBD2 (6 bases). The material sequenced was blood. The receptor was isolated from a girl aged 10 to 17 with multiple sclerosis. The CDR3 protein is CASSAGLQVGTDTQYF. DNA for the CDR3: TGTGCCAGCAGTGCGGGACTCCAAGTTGGCACAGATACGCAGTATTTT.